This is a list of T cell receptor beta chains from one sample in a study of T cell repertoires in ileal Crohn's disease. The data were produced by immunoSEQ multiplex PCR, yet TCRdb's version contains in-frame clones alone and is incomplete. The sample contains some 2,800 clones, roughly 77% of which appear only once. The sample consisted of ileal tissue. All receptors come from an adult with Crohn's disease. CDR3s include the opening cysteine and the closing phenylalanine or tryptophan. D genes are given only for firm matches. Clone size is not always given. Where it is, it says once, few, many or a class for expanded clones.

J gene	clone size	D gene	V gene	CDR3 DNA	CDR3 protein
TRBJ1-6	.	.	TRBV5-4	TGTGCCAGCAGCTCTGAGACAGTCTATAATTCACCCCTCCACTTT	CASSSETVYNSPLHF
TRBJ2-2	.	TRBD2	TRBV5-4	TGTGCCAGCAGCGTGAGACTAGCGAAGGCCGGGGAGCTGTTTTTT	CASSVRLAKAGELFF
TRBJ1-2	.	.	TRBV11-2	TGTGCCAGCAGCTTAAGCGGGGTATCTGGCTACACCTTC	CASSLSGVSGYTF
TRBJ2-4	.	.	TRBV10-2	TGCGCCACCCAATTTGAACCTTTTGGGGCCAAAAACATTCAGTACTTC	CATQFEPFGAKNIQYF
TRBJ2-3	few	TRBD1	TRBV2	TGTGCCAGCACCAGGGGGCATTTTAGCACAGATACGCAGTATTTT	CASTRGHFSTDTQYF
TRBJ2-3	.	TRBD2	TRBV13	TGTGCCAGCAGCTTATGGGGTGAGAGCGGGGGTCCGAAAGATACGCAGTATTTT	CASSLWGESGGPKDTQYF
TRBJ2-2	.	.	TRBV25-1	TGTGCCAGCAGTGACCCCAGCCGCGTCACCGGGGAGCTGTTTTTT	CASSDPSRVTGELFF
TRBJ2-1	.	.	TRBV5-1	TGCGCCAGCAGCTTGGGCGACGAGGCCAATGAGCAGTTCTTC	CASSLGDEANEQFF
TRBJ1-3	.	.	TRBV18	TGTGCCAGCTCACCCGGGACAACTGGAAACACCATATATTTT	CASSPGTTGNTIYF
TRBJ2-1	.	TRBD1	TRBV29-1	TGCAGCGTTGATGGTTTGACAGGGAAAACCTACAATGAGCAGTTCTTC	CSVDGLTGKTYNEQFF
TRBJ2-1	.	.	TRBV11-2	TGTGCCAGCAGCTTAAGTAGATACAATGAGCAGTTCTTC	CASSLSRYNEQFF
TRBJ2-5	few	.	TRBV7-8	TGTGCCAGCAGCTTAGTTGGAGGGTTGGAGACCCAGTACTTC	CASSLVGGLETQYF
TRBJ2-5	.	.	TRBV5-8	TGTGCCAGCAGCTCTCAAGAGACCCAGTACTTC	CASSSQETQYF
TRBJ1-1	.	.	TRBV5-1	TGCGCCAGCAGCTCCCACGCCCATCGACGGACTGAAGCTTTCTTT	CASSSHAHRRTEAFF
TRBJ1-4	.	.	TRBV5-1	TGCGCCAGCGCTACCTCACCCAATGAAAAACTGTTTTTT	CASATSPNEKLFF
TRBJ2-3	large	TRBD2	TRBV7-9	TGTGCCAGCAGCTCAGCCCCGGGACTAGCGGAGACAGATACGCAGTATTTT	CASSSAPGLAETDTQYF
TRBJ2-7	.	.	TRBV2	TGTGCCAGCAGGCCACAGGGTGGGAGTCCCTACGAGCAGTACTTC	CASRPQGGSPYEQYF
TRBJ2-7	.	.	TRBV6-5	TGTGCCAGCAGCGTAGGTTCCGCTAGCTCCTACGAGCAGTACTTC	CASSVGSASSYEQYF
TRBJ2-2	.	.	TRBV6-1	TGTGCCAGCATCCAGACTAGTTTTGGGGAGCTGTTTTTT	CASIQTSFGELFF